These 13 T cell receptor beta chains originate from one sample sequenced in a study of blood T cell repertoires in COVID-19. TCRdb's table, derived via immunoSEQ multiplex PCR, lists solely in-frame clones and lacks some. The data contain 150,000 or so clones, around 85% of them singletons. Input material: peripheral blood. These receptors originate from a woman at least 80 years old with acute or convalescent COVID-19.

CDR3 region: CASSLDRESYGYTF. The DNA of the CDR3 is TGCGCCAGCAGCTTGGACAGGGAGTCATATGGCTACACCTTC. This chain connects TRBV5-1 to TRBJ1-2; possible D gene TRBD1, 6 bases. This CDR3 contains 14 residues. In germline, CDR1 is SGHRS, CDR2 YFSETQ. V was clipped by 0 bases and J by 5 bases, with 11 bases between them.

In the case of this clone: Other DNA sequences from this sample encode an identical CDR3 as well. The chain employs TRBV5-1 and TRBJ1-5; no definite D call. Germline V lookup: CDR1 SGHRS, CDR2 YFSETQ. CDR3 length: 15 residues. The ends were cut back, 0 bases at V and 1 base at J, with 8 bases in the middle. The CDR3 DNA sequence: TGCGCCAGCAGCTTGGTTGGAGGAAGCAATCAGCCCCAGCATTTT. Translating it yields CASSLVGGSNQPQHF. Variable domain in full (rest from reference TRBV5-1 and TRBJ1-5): KAGVTQTPRYLIKTRGQQVTLSCSPISGHRSVSWYQQTPGQGLQFLFEYFSETQRNKGNFPGRFSGRQFSNSRSEMNVSTLELGDSALYLCASSLVGGSNQPQHFGDGTRLSIL.

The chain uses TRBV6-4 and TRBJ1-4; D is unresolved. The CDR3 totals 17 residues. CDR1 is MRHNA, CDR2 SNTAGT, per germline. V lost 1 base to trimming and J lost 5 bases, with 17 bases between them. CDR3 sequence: CASSDFRGNGNNEKLFF. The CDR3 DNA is TGTGCCAGCAGTGACTTCCGAGGGAATGGGAACAATGAAAAACTGTTTTTT.

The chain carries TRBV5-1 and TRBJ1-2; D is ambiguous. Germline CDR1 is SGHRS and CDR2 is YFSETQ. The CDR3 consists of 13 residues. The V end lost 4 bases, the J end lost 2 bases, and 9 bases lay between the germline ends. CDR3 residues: CASSDNDNYGYTF. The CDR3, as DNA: TGCGCCAGCAGCGACAACGACAACTATGGCTACACCTTC. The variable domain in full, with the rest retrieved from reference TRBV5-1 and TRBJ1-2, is KAGVTQTPRYLIKTRGQQVTLSCSPISGHRSVSWYQQTPGQGLQFLFEYFSETQRNKGNFPGRFSGRQFSNSRSEMNVSTLELGDSALYLCASSDNDNYGYTFGSGTRLTVV.

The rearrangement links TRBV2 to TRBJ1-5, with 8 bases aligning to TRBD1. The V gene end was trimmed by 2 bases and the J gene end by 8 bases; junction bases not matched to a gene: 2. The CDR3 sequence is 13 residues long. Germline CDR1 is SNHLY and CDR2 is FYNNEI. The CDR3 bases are TGTGCCAGCAGTGAACAGGGGGCCAAGCCCCAGCATTTT. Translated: CASSEQGAKPQHF.

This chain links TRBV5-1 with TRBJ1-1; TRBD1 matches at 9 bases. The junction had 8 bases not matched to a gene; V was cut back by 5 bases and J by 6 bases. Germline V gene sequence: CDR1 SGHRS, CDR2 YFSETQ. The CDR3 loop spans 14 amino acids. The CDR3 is CASRRRDRDAEAFF. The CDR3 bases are TGCGCCAGCAGAAGACGGGACAGGGACGCTGAAGCTTTCTTT.

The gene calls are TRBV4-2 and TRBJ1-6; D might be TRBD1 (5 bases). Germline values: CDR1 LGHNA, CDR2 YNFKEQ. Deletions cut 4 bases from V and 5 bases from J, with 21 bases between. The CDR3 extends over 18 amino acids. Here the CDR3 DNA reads TGTGCCAGCAGCCCCTCTCCGGGTGCGGGACCGAATAATTCACCCCTCCACTTT. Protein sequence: CASSPSPGAGPNNSPLHF.

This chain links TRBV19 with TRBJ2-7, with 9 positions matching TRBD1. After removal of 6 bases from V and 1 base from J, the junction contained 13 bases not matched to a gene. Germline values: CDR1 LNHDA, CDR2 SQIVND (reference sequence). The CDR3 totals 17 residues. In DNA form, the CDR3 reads TGTGCCAGTAGCATGAGGGCCCGGGACAGGGAATCCTACGAGCAGTACTTC. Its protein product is CASSMRARDRESYEQYF.

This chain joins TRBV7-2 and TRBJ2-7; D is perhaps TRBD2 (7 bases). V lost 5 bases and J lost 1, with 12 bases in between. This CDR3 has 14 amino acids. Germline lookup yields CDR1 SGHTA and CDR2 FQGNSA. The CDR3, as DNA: TGTGCCAGCAGCAGGGGGGGCGTGTCCTACGAGCAGTACTTC. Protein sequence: CASSRGGVSYEQYF.

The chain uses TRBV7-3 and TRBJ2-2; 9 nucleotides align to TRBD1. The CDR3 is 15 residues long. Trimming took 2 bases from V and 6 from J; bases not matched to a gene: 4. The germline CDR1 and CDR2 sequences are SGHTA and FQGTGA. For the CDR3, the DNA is TGTGCCAGCAGCTTATTTGGGACAGGGTCCGGGGAGCTGTTTTTT. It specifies CASSLFGTGSGELFF.

The chain's CDR3 is CASRAQETQYF. As DNA, the CDR3 is TGTGCCAGCAGGGCTCAAGAGACCCAGTACTTC. The rearrangement links TRBV9 to TRBJ2-5, with D hard to call. CDR3 length: 11 residues. Germline V gene sequence: CDR1 SGDLS, CDR2 YYNGEE. The germline V and J ends were trimmed by 5 bases and 2 bases, with 4 bases remaining between them. Filled out from reference TRBV9 and TRBJ2-5, the complete variable domain reads DSGVTQTPKHLITATGQRVTLRCSPRSGDLSVYWYQQSLDQGLQFLIQYYNGEERAKGNILERFSAQQFPDLHSELNLSSLELGDSALYFCASRAQETQYFGPGTRLLVL.

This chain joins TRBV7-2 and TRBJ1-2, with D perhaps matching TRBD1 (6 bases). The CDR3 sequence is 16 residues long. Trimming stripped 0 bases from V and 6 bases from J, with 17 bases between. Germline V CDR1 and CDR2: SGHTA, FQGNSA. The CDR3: CASSLATQGIQHGYTF. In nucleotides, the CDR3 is TGTGCCAGCAGCTTAGCCACCCAGGGGATCCAACATGGCTACACCTTC.

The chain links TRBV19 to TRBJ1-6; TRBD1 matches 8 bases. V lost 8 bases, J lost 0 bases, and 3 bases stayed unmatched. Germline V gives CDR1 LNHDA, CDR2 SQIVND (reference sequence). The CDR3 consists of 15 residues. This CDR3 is CASGTGRSYNSPLHF. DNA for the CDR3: TGTGCCAGTGGGACAGGACGCTCCTATAATTCACCCCTCCACTTT.